One TCR beta chain is described in this entry. This sample was included in a study of blood T cell repertoires in COVID-19. Study overall: Researchers got acute and convalescent COVID-19 samples from the United States, Italy and Spain.

This table comes from immunoSEQ multiplex PCR, and its TCRdb copy is limited to in-frame clones, with some not included. Of fewer than 200,000 clones in the sample, approximately 81% are singletons; the top ten hold 8.3%. CDR1 is MNHEY, CDR2 SMNVEV, per germline (reference sequence). The CDR3 contains 14 residues. Trimming shortened V by 7 bases and J by 0 bases, and 10 bases separated the two germline ends. The sequence came from a woman aged 55-70 years with COVID-19, enrolled during active disease. V usage is TRBV27 and J usage is TRBJ1-5; no clear D gene. Sequencing was done on a sample of peripheral blood. The CDR3 reads CASNRVNSNQPQHF. Written as DNA, the CDR3 is TGTGCCAGCAATCGGGTGAATAGCAATCAGCCCCAGCATTTT.